This entry describes one TCR beta chain. The antigen is not known. The study ran its PCR with 60 Vbeta and 13 Jbeta primers. In the original analysis: An analysis that came later counted 80 million or so unique TCR beta chains, 9 million to 12 million shared. Produced via immunoSEQ multiplex PCR; TCRdb's table is partial and in-frame only. V, J and clone size are those of that table, while D and trimming were read from the DNA. The table has some 120,000 clones, less than 85% seen once. This entry belongs to a study of cytomegalovirus exposure and HLA in healthy donors. Study findings and constraints: It was reported that TCR beta sequences correctly inferred the HLA-A and HLA-B alleles for most subjects. A later analysis found most CMV-associated TCR beta chains apparently HLA-restricted. Analysis performed later found 16,000 or so TCR beta sequences associated with HLA alleles at 0.05 false discovery rate.

The receptor was derived from a male donor in good health and CMV-seronegative. The specimen sequenced was PBMCs.

The CDR3, as DNA: TGTGCCAGCAGCTTGGACAGGGGCCGGACGGCTTTCTTT. Translating gives CASSLDRGRTAFF. The chain has TRBV11-2 and TRBJ1-1, with 9 bases fitting TRBD1. Trimming took 3 bases from V and 11 from J; bases not matched to a gene: 7. The CDR3 extends over 13 amino acids. Germline loops: CDR1 SGHAT, CDR2 FQNNGV.